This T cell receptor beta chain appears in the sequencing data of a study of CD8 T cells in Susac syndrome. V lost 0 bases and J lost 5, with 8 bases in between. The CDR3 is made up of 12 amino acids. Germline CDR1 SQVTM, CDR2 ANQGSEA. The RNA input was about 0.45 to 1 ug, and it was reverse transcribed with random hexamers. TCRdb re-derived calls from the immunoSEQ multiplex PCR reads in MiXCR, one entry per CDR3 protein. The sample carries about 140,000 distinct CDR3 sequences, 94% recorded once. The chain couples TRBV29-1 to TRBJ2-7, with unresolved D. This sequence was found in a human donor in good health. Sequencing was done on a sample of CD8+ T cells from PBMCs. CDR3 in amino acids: CSVEDFRDEQYF. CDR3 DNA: TGCAGCGTTGAAGATTTTAGGGACGAGCAGTACTTC.